What follows are 4 T cell receptor beta chains derived from one specimen sequenced in a study of identifying expanded T cells in peripheral blood. Profiling relied on immunoSEQ multiplex PCR, and the TCRdb table lists in-frame clones only, not all of them. Of 80,000 to 90,000 clones listed, around 86% were seen once; the top ten hold 5.6%. Input material: blood. These receptors came from a person aged 18 to 75 in good health.

The J gene is TRBJ2-2, the V gene TRBV5-6; D gene ambiguous. V was shortened by 4 bases and J by 1 base, with 5 bases between the two germline ends. The CDR3 spans 13 residues. Germline lookup yields CDR1 SGHDT and CDR2 YYEEEE. The CDR3 protein is CASSPWNTGELFF. The DNA for the CDR3 is TGTGCCAGCAGCCCCTGGAACACCGGGGAGCTGTTTTTT.

This clone showed up just a few times. The chain combines TRBV19 with TRBJ1-2; tentative D call: TRBD1 (5 bases). The CDR3 contains 15 residues. CDR1 is LNHDA, CDR2 SQIVND, per germline (reference sequence). Between the trimmed V and J ends, which lost 7 bases and 2 bases, there was a span of 17 bases. The CDR3 here is CASTDFGATNYGYTF. The CDR3 nucleotides read TGTGCCAGTACGGATTTTGGGGCCACAAACTATGGCTACACCTTC.

CDR3 in amino acids: CASSEGTGGLSDQPQHF. The CDR3 DNA follows: TGTGCCAGCAGTGAAGGGACAGGGGGTCTATCTGATCAGCCCCAGCATTTT. This chain joins TRBV6-1 and TRBJ1-5; TRBD1 agrees at 10 bases. J lost 5 bases, V lost 1 base, and 8 bases had no gene match. This CDR3 is built from 17 residues. CDR1 is MNHNS and CDR2 is SASEGT in the germline V gene.

This clone was observed a few times. The chain has TRBV2 and TRBJ1-5; D gene ambiguous. Germline V lookup: CDR1 SNHLY, CDR2 FYNNEI. This CDR3 is 13 amino acids long. Between the trimmed V and J ends, which lost 6 bases and 0 bases, there was a span of 6 bases. The CDR3 coding sequence is TGTGCCAGCAGGGGAGATAGCAATCAGCCCCAGCATTTT. It specifies CASRGDSNQPQHF.